Described below is a single TCR beta chain sequence and its context. Its antigen is not identified. Collection of lesional scalp punch biopsies and peripheral blood was performed in alopecia areata patients. Sorting separated CD4+ and CD8+ T cells out of PBMCs. This record comes from a study of CD8+ T cells in alopecia areata. Across the study: It was oral tofacitinib, at 5 to 10 mg twice daily, that treated patients received.

RNA extraction and reverse transcription yielded cDNA as sequencing template. The table came from immunoSEQ multiplex PCR; TCRdb's copy has only in-frame clones and leaves some out. The sample has 150,000 to 200,000 clones; 50% to 70% are singletons. The V and J ends lost 10 bases and 6 bases respectively, with 22 bases between them. The germline V gene encodes CDR1 LNHDA and CDR2 SQIVND (reference sequence). The CDR3 is 15 residues long. Broader study findings: Higher clonality was seen in lesional scalp than in normal scalp, especially in alopecia totalis/universalis.

V is TRBV19 and J is TRBJ2-1; D tentatively fits TRBD1 or TRBD2 (5 bases each). This receptor was taken from a human donor with alopecia areata. Material: CD4+ T cells sorted from blood, obtained at week 0. CDR3 in DNA: TGTGCCACTAAGCCCCGCTGGGGGTCCGGCAATGAGCAGTTCTTC. It codes for CATKPRWGSGNEQFF.